One T cell receptor beta chain is described in this entry. Its cognate antigen is unknown. The data derive from a study of somatic mutations in cytotoxic T cells in rheumatoid arthritis. Background on the study: Flow-sorting brought some V beta antibody-stained T-cell populations to nearly 100% purity, V beta1+ cells sequenced for TCRB among them.

General study results and limits: Antigens targeted by the expanded CD8+ clones were unknown.

Trimming cost V 3 bases and J 0 bases; bases outside gene matches: 6. The CDR3 consists of 16 residues. The germline CDR1 and CDR2 sequences are SGHRS and YFSETQ. In the authors' workflow: Published virus-specific TCRB sequences found rare matches among patient CD8+ clones larger than 1%. Sequencing used immunoSEQ multiplex PCR; TCRdb keeps in-frame clones, though not all of them. The V and J calls and clone size are taken from that table; D and trimming were inferred from the DNA. The data contain 15,000 to 20,000 clones, 80% to 85% of them singletons. Isolating CD4+ and CD8+ cells involved positive magnetic bead selection on an AutoMACS. Their purity was then checked by flow cytometry.

The TCR sequence derives from an adult with rheumatoid arthritis. The specimen sequenced was CD8+ T cells sorted from blood. The V call is TRBV5-1, the J call TRBJ2-1; 7 bases fit TRBD2. CDR3 sequence (DNA): TGCGCCAGCAGCTCCAGCGGGGCCGGCTCCTACAATGAGCAGTTCTTC. Translation gives CASSSSGAGSYNEQFF.